This TCR beta chain comes out of a study of cytomegalovirus exposure and HLA in healthy donors. Study observations and caveats: Common viral pathogens were later found to be apparently linked to several of the most significant clusters. Altogether, 164 TCR beta chains were recorded as cytomegalovirus-associated. A later examination showed that TCR association rates differed by HLA locus, with DRB1 most and HLA-C fewest. A later analysis linked a missense variant in DCLRE1C to the trimming of TCR beta V and J genes.

CDR3 size: 17 residues. Germline lookup yields CDR1 SGHRS and CDR2 YFSETQ. Trimming took 4 bases from V and 0 from J; bases not matched to a gene: 6. PCR employed 60 Vbeta and 13 Jbeta primers. Sequenced by immunoSEQ multiplex PCR; TCRdb stores in-frame clones only, minus some. The sample yields 150,000 to 200,000 clones, about 80% seen once. To note about this clone: The antigen remains undetermined.

The specimen was PBMCs. The chain is built from TRBV5-1 and TRBJ2-6; TRBD2 matches at 8 bases. This clonotype originated in a man between 40 and 49 years old in good health and CMV-seronegative. The CDR3 DNA reads as TGCGCCAGCAGCCCCTTAGCGGGGAACTCTGGGGCCAACGTCCTGACTTTC. This gives the protein CASSPLAGNSGANVLTF.